This TCR beta chain was identified during a study of shared clonotypes between healthy human individuals. Clones were read by immunoSEQ multiplex PCR, and TCRdb kept only the in-frame ones, dropping some. The sample holds more than 2 million clones, more than 90% seen once. Study findings and constraints: Memory subsets generally showed smaller estimated richness than naive subsets did.

Details on this clone: The antigen is not known.

Only Caucasian adults living in Nashville, Tennessee made up the donor group. CDR1 and CDR2 (germline): SGHTA, FQGNSA. This CDR3 is 18 amino acids long. V lost 7 bases, J lost 4 bases, and 18 bases stayed unmatched. This clonotype was sampled from a man aged 18-30 years in good health. The chain couples TRBV7-2 to TRBJ2-3; TRBD2 aligns across 9 bases. The source material was naive CD4+ T cells sorted from blood. Noted subset: CD45RA+ positively selected. The CDR3 loop reads CASTKSPLRGGGADTQYF. CDR3 nucleotides: TGTGCCAGCACCAAATCCCCCTTGCGGGGGGGTGGGGCAGATACGCAGTATTTT. Full variable domain (missing parts from reference TRBV7-2 and TRBJ2-3): GAGVSQSPSNKVTEKGKDVELRCDPISGHTALYWYRQSLGQGLEFLIYFQGNSAPDKSGLPSDRFSAERTGGSVSTLTIQRTQQEDSAVYLCASTKSPLRGGGADTQYFGPGTRLTVL.